A selection of T cell receptor beta chains follows, all from one sample in a study of T cell repertoires in cytomegalovirus infection. MiXCR, applied by TCRdb to the reads, yields one record per CDR3 protein. The sample carries 500,000 to 600,000 distinct CDR3 sequences, 15% to 20% recorded once. Sequences were obtained from CD8+ T cells from PBMCs. Receptor source: a human donor in good health (CMV status not recorded). Some clones in this sample may be carry-over from other donors' samples. Each CDR3 is given without its conserved first and last residue. Fields, in order: CDR3 protein, J gene, V gene.

ASSLGSLASEQF | TRBJ2-1 | TRBV7-7
ASSGSGGSYNEQF | TRBJ2-1 | TRBV9
ASSEWEGTYEQY | TRBJ2-7 | TRBV6-1
ATRSGTEAL | TRBJ1-1 | TRBV6-6
ASSQEERREKLF | TRBJ1-4 | TRBV4-1
ASSLSAGGHNEQF | TRBJ2-1 | TRBV7-3
ASSDPRANSPLH | TRBJ1-6 | TRBV25-1
ATSGLANEQF | TRBJ2-1 | TRBV27
ASSIRGGFNQPQH | TRBJ1-5 | TRBV19
ASSLGVSPLNEKLF | TRBJ1-4 | TRBV5-1
ASSSWGPIGGSPLH | TRBJ1-6 | TRBV11-2